This TCR beta chain was identified in a study of beta chain features in type 1 diabetes. V lost 1 base and J 8 bases, leaving 11 bases between the germline ends. The CDR3 has 14 amino acids. The germline V gene has CDR1 MGHRA and CDR2 YSYEKL. The sample holds a few counts of this clone. Sequenced material consisted of expressed TCRB transcripts (all of the isolated RNA was reverse transcribed). Generated by immunoSEQ multiplex PCR, the TCRdb table keeps only in-frame clones and is missing some. The sample includes about 45,000 clones, under 65% of them seen just once. V gene TRBV4-1 combines with J gene TRBJ1-4, with D maybe TRBD1 (5 bases). This receptor was obtained from a woman aged 18 to 35 in good health. Sequencing input: Tregs from blood. CDR3 bases: TGCGCCAGCAGCCAAGGGCAGGGTACGGAAAAACTGTTTTTT. Its protein is CASSQGQGTEKLFF.